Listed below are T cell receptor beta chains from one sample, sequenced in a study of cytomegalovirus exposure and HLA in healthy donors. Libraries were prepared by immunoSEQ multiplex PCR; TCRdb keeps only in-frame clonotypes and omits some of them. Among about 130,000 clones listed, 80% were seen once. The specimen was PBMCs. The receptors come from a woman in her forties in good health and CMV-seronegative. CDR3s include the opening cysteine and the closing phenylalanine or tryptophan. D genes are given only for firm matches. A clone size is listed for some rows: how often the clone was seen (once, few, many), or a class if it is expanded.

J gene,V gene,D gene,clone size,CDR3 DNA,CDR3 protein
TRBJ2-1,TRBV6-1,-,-,TGTGCCAGCGAGCCTCTCCCTTATGAGCAGTTCTTC,CASEPLPYEQFF
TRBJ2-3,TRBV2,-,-,TGTGCCAGCAACGTGGTGTTTGGTTCCACTCGCACAGATACGCAGTATTTT,CASNVVFGSTRTDTQYF
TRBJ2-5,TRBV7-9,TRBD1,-,TGTGCCAGCAGCTACAACCCGGGACAGGGCCAAGAGACCCAGTACTTC,CASSYNPGQGQETQYF
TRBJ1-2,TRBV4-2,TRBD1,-,TGTGCCAGCAGCCAAGGACAGGGATATGGCTACACCTTC,CASSQGQGYGYTF
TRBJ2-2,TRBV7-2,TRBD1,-,TGTGCCAGCAGCTCACTACAGGGGGCTTTCGGGGAGCTGTTTTTT,CASSSLQGAFGELFF
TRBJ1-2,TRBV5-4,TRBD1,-,TGTGCCAGCACCCTCAGACAGGGGCTAGACTATGGCTACACCTTC,CASTLRQGLDYGYTF
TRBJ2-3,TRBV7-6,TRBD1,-,TGTGCCAGCAGCAACAGACAGGGCCACACAGATACGCAGTATTTT,CASSNRQGHTDTQYF
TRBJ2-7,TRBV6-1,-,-,TGTGCCAGCAGTGAAGCCTCCTACTCCTACGAGCAGTACTTC,CASSEASYSYEQYF
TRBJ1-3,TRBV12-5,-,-,TGTGCTAGTGGTTTCGGAGGCTCTGGAAACACCATATATTTT,CASGFGGSGNTIYF
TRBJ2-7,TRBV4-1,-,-,TGCGCCAGCAGCCAAGCGGCTATAGGAGGGTACGAGCAGTACTTC,CASSQAAIGGYEQYF
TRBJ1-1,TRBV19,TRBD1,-,TGTGCCAGTAGTCCGAATGGACAGGGGTATACTGAAGCTTTCTTT,CASSPNGQGYTEAFF
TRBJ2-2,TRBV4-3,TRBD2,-,TGCGCCAGCAGCCAAGAAAAGACCTTGACCGGACTAGCGGGAGACACCGGGGAGCTGTTTTTT,CASSQEKTLTGLAGDTGELFF
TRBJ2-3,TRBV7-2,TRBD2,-,TGTGCCAGCAGCTATGGGACTAGCAGCACAGATACGCAGTATTTT,CASSYGTSSTDTQYF
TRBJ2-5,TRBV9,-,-,TGTGCCAGCAGCCGGACTACTAGGAGCGAGACCCAGTACTTC,CASSRTTRSETQYF
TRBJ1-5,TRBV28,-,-,TGTGCCAGCAGTTTATACAGGGATATAGGTCAGCCCCAGCATTTT,CASSLYRDIGQPQHF
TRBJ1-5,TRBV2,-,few,TGTGCCAGCAGTGCTAGTAGCAATCAGCCCCAGCATTTT,CASSASSNQPQHF
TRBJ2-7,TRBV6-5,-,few,TGTGCCAGCAGTTTCCGGGACACCGAGCAGTACTTC,CASSFRDTEQYF
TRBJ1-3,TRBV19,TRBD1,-,TGTGCCAGTAGTATCGGCCAGGGGGCTGGAAACACCATATATTTT,CASSIGQGAGNTIYF
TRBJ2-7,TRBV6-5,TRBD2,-,TGTGCCAGCAGATCTAGCGGATTCTACGAGCAGTACTTC,CASRSSGFYEQYF
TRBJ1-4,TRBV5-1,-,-,TGCGCCAGCAGCTCCGGAGATAGCTTTAATGAAAAACTGTTTTTT,CASSSGDSFNEKLFF
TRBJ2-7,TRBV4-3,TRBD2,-,TGCGCCAGCAGCATAAGTAGCGGGGGTGCCTACGAGCAGTACTTC,CASSISSGGAYEQYF
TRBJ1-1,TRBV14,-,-,TGTGCCAGCAGCCAAGACCTCCAGGGTACGGCTTTCTTT,CASSQDLQGTAFF
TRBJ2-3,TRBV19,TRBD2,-,TGTGCCAGTAGTATGGGAGAGACTAGCGGGATTGGAGATACGCAGTATTTT,CASSMGETSGIGDTQYF
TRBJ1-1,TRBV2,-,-,TGTGCCAGCAGACCCACTTGGAACACTGAAGCTTTCTTT,CASRPTWNTEAFF
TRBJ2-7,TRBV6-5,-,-,TGTGCCAGCAGGGGGGCAGGGGCCTTGCTTCAGTACTTC,CASRGAGALLQYF
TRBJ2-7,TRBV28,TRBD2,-,TGTGCCAGCAACGGGGCGGGAGAAAGCTACGAGCAGTACTTC,CASNGAGESYEQYF
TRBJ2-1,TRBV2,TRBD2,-,TGTGCCAGCCAGCGGGGGGGACTGAACAATGAGCAGTTCTTC,CASQRGGLNNEQFF
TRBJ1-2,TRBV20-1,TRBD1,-,TGCAGTGCTCGACAGGGATTTGGCTACACCTTC,CSARQGFGYTF
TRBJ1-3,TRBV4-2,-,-,TGTGCCAGCAGCCAAGCCCCCTGGGGCGCTGGAAACACCATATATTTT,CASSQAPWGAGNTIYF
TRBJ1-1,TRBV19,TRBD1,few,TGTGCCAGTGGTAGACAGGGCGCTGAAGCTTTCTTT,CASGRQGAEAFF
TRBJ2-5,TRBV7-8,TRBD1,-,TGTGCCAGCAGCCCCAAGGGACAGGGGGAGACCCAGTACTTC,CASSPKGQGETQYF
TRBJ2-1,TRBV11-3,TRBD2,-,TGTGCCAGCAGCTCCGGACTAGCGGGAGCGGGTGAGCAGTTCTTC,CASSSGLAGAGEQFF
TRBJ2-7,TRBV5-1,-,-,TGCGCCAGCCGCTTGGCCGGGAGCAGCGCAAAAGGCTACGAGCAGTACTTC,CASRLAGSSAKGYEQYF
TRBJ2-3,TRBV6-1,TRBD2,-,TGTGCCAGCAGTGAAGCGCTGAGCGGGGGAGATACGCAGTATTTT,CASSEALSGGDTQYF
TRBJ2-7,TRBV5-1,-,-,TGCGCCAGCAGCTTGGGGAACAGCTACGAGCAGTACTTC,CASSLGNSYEQYF
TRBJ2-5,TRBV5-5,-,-,TGTGCCAGCAGCTCCCCCCGGGTACAAGAGACCCAGTACTTC,CASSSPRVQETQYF
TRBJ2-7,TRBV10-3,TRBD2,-,TGTGCCATCCCGGGACTAACCTACGAGCAGTACTTC,CAIPGLTYEQYF
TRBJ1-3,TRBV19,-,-,TGTGCCAGTGGATATGGCAGGGCCGATGGAAACACCATATATTTT,CASGYGRADGNTIYF
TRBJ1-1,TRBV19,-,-,TGTGCCAGTAGTTTCGGGGGGAACACTGAAGCTTTCTTT,CASSFGGNTEAFF
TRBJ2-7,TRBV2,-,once,TGTGCCAGCAGTGTGGGGCCCTACGAGCAGTACTTC,CASSVGPYEQYF
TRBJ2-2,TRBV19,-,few,TGTGCCAGTAGCCCCTCTAACACCGGGGAGCTGTTTTTT,CASSPSNTGELFF
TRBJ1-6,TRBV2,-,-,TGTGCCAGCATGGCGGATAATTCACCCCTCCACTTT,CASMADNSPLHF
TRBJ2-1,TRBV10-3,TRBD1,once,TGTGCCATCAGGGGGACAGGCATGCATGAGCAGTTCTTC,CAIRGTGMHEQFF
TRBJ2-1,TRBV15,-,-,TGTGCCACCAGCAGTCAATCACCGGAGGGGCCCTACAATGAGCAGTTCTTC,CATSSQSPEGPYNEQFF
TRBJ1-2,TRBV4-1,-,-,TGCGCCAGCAGTCAGTACGGGGGTCAGGACTATGGCTACACCTTC,CASSQYGGQDYGYTF
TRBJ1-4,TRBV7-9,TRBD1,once,TGTGCCAGCAGCTTTGCACAGGGGAGTGAAAAACTGTTTTTT,CASSFAQGSEKLFF
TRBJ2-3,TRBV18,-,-,TGTGCCAGCTCGTCGAGCACAGATACGCAGTATTTT,CASSSSTDTQYF
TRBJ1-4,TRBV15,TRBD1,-,TGTGCCACCAGCAGCCCCCGGACAGGGAACAGTGAAAAACTGTTTTTT,CATSSPRTGNSEKLFF
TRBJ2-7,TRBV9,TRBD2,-,TGTGCCAGCAGCTTGAGTAGCGGGACCTTACCCTACGAGCAGTACTTC,CASSLSSGTLPYEQYF
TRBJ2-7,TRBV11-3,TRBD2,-,TGTGCCAGCAGCCCCGGGACTAGGGGGGCTGTGCAGTACTTC,CASSPGTRGAVQYF
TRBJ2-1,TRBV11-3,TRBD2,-,TGTGCCAGCAGCTTAGGCCTAGCGGGGGGGAATGAGCAGTTCTTC,CASSLGLAGGNEQFF
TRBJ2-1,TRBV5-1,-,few,TGCGCCAGCAGGGGCGTGAATGAGCAGTTCTTC,CASRGVNEQFF
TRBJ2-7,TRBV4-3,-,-,TGCGCCAGCAGCCAAGATGGACCATTAGGGGGAACCTACGAGCAGTACTTC,CASSQDGPLGGTYEQYF
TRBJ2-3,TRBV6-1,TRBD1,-,TGTGCCAGCAGTGAAAGCCAGGGGGCTACAGATACGCAGTATTTT,CASSESQGATDTQYF
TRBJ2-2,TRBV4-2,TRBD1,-,TGTGCCAGCAGCCCAACCCCCCCTACAGGGGCCGCCGGGGAGCTGTTTTTT,CASSPTPPTGAAGELFF
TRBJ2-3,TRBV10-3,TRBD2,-,TGTGCCATCAGTTATAGCGGGAGTATCACAGATACGCAGTATTTT,CAISYSGSITDTQYF
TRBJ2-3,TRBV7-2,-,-,TGTGCCAGCAGCTTAGACGCCGGCGGGAGCACAGATACGCAGTATTTT,CASSLDAGGSTDTQYF
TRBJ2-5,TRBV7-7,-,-,TGTGCTAGCAGCTTAGGGAGTCAAGAGACCCAGTACTTC,CASSLGSQETQYF
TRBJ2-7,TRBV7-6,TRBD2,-,TGTGCCAGCAGCCCCGGCGGGGGGGGCTCCTACGAGCAGTACTTC,CASSPGGGGSYEQYF
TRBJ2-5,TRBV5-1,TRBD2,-,TGCGCCAGCAGCTTGGTTAGCGGGGGGGAGGAGACCCAGTACTTC,CASSLVSGGEETQYF